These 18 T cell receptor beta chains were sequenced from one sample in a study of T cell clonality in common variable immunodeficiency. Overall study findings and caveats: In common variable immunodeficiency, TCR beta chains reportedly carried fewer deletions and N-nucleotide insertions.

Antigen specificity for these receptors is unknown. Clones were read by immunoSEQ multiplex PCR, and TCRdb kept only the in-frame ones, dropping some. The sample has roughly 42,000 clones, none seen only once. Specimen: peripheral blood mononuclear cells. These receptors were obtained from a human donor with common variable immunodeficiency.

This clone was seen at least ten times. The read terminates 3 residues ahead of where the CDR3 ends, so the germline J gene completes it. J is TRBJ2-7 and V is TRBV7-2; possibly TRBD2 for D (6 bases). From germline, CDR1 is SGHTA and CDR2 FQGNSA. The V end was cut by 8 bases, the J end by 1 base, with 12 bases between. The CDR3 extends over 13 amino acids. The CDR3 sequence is CASLSGGSYEQYF. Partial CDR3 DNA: TGTGCCAGCTTAAGTGGGGGGTCCTACGAG.

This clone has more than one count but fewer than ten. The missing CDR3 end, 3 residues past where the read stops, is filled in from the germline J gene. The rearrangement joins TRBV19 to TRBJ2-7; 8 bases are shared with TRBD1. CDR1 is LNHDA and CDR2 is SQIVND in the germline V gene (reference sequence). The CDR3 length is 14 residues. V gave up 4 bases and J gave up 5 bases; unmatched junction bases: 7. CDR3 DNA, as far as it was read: TGTGCCAGTAGTACATGGGGACAGGTCAACGAG. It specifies CASSTWGQVNE. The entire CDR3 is CASSTWGQVNEQYF. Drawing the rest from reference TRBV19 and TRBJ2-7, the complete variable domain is DGGITQSPKYLFRKEGQNVTLSCEQNLNHDAMYWYRQDPGQGLRLIYYSQIVNDFQKGDIAEGYSVSREKKESFPLTVTSAQKNPTAFYLCASSTWGQVNEQYFGPGTRLTVT.

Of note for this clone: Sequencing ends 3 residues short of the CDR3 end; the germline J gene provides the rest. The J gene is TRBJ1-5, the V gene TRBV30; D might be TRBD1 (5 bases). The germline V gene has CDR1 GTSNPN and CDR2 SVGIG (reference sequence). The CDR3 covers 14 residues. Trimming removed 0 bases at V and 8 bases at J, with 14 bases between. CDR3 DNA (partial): TGTGCCTGGAGTGTAATCAGGGAGGCTAAGCCC. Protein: CAWSVIREAKP. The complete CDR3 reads CAWSVIREAKPQHF.

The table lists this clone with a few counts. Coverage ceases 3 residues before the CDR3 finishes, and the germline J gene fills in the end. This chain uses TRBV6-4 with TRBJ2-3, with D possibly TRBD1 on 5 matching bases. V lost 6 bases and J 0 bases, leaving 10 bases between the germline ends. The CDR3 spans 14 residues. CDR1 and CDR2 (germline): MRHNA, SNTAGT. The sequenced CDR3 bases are TGTGCCAGCAGCGAGCAGGGTAGCACAGATACG. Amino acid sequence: CASSEQGSTDT. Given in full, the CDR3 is CASSEQGSTDTQYF.

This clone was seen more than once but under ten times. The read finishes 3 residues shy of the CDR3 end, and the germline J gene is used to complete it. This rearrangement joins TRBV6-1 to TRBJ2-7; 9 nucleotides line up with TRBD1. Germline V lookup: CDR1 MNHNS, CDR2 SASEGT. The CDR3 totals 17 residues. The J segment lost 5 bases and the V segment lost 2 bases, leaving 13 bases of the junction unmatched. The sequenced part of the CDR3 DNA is TGTGCCAGCAGTGAATTAATACTTGGGACAGGGCTCGACGAG. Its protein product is CASSELILGTGLDE. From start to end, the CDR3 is CASSELILGTGLDEQYF.

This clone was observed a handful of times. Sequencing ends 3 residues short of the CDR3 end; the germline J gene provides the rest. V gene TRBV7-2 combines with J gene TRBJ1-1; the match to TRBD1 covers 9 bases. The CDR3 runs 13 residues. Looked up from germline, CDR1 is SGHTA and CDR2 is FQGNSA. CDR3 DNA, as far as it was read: TGTGCCAGCAGCTTAGGGGGGACAGGGCCC. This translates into CASSLGGTGP. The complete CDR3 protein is CASSLGGTGPAFF.

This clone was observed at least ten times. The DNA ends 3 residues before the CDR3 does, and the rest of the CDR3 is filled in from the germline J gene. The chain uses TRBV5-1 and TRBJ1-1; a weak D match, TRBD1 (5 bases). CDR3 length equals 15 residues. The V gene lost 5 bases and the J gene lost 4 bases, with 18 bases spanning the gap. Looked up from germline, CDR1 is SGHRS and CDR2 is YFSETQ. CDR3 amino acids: CASRGEPTGGTEAFF. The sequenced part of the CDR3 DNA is TGCGCCAGCAGGGGGGAACCCACGGGGGGCACTGAA.

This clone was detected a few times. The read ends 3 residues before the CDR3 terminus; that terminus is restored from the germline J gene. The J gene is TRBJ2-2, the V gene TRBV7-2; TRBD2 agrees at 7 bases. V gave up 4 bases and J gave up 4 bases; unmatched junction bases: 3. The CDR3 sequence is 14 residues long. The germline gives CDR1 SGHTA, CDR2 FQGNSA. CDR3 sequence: CASSYPGGTGELFF. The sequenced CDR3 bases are TGTGCCAGCAGCTACCCGGGGGGCACCGGGGAG.

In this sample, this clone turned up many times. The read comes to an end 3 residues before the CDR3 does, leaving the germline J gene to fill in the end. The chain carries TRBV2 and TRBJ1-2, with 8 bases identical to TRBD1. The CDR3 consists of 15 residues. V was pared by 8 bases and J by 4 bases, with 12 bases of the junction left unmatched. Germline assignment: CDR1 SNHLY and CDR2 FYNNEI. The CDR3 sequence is CASSGRAGGPYGYTF. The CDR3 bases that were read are TGTGCCAGCTCCGGGAGGGCAGGGGGCCCCTATGGC.

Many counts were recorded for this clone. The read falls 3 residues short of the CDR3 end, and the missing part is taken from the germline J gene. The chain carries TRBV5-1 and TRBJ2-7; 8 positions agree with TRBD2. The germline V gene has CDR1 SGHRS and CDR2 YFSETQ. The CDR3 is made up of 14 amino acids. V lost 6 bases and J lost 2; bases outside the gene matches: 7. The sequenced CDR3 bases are TGCGCCAGCATGTTTGCGGGGGGCCCCTACGAG. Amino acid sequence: CASMFAGGPYE. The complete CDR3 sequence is CASMFAGGPYEQYF.

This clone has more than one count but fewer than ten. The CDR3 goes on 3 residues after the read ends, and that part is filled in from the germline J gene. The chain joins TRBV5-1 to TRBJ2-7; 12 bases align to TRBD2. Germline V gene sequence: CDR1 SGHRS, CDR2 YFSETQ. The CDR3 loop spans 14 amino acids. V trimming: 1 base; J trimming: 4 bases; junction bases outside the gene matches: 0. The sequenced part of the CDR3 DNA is TGCGCCAGCAGCTTGACTAGCGGGGGGTACGAG. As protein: CASSLTSGGYE. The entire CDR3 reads CASSLTSGGYEQYF.

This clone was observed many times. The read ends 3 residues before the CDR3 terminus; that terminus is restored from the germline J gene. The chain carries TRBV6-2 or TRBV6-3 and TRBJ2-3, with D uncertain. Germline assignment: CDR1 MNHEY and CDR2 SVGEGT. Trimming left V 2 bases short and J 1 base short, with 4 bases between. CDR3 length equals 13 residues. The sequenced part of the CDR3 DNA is TGTGCCAGCAGTTACCAGGGCACAGATACG. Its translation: CASSYQGTDT. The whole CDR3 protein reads CASSYQGTDTQYF.

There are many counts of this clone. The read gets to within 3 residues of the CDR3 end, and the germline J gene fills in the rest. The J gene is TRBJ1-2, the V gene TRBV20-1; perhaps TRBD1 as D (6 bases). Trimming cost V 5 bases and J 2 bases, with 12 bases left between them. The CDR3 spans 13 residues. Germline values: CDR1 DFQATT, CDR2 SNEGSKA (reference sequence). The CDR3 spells CSASDRSNYGYTF. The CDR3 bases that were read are TGCAGTGCTTCGGACAGAAGCAACTATGGC.

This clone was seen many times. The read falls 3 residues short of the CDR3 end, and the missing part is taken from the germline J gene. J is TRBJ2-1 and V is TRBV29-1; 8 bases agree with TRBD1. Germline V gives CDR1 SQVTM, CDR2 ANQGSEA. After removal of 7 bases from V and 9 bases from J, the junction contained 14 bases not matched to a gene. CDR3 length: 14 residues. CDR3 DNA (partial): TGCAGCGCACAGGGGGGACTGGGTAAGCTTGAG. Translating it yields CSAQGGLGKLE. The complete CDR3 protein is CSAQGGLGKLEQFF.

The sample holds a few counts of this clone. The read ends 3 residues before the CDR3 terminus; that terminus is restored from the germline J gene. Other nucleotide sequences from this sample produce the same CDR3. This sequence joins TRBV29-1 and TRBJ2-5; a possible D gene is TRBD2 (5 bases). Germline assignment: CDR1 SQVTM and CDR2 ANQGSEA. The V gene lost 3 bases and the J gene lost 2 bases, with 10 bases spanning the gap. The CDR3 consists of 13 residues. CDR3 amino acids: CSVESSGQETQYF. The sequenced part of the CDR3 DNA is TGCAGCGTTGAGAGCAGCGGACAAGAGACC.

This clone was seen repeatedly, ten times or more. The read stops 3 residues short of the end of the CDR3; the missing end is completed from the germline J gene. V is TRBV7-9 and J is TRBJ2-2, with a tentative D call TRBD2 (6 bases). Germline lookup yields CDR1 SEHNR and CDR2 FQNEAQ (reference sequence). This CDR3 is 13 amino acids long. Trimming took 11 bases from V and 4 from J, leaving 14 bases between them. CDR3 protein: CAPGGAGTGELFF. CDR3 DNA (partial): TGTGCCCCAGGCGGGGCGGGCACCGGGGAG.

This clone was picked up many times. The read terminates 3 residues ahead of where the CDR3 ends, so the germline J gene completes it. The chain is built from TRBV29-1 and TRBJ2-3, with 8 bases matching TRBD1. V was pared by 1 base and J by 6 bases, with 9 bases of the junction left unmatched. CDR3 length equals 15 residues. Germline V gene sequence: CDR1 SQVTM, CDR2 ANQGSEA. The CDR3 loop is CSVEGGTGTPDTQYF. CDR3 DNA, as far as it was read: TGCAGCGTTGAAGGGGGGACAGGCACCCCGGATACG.

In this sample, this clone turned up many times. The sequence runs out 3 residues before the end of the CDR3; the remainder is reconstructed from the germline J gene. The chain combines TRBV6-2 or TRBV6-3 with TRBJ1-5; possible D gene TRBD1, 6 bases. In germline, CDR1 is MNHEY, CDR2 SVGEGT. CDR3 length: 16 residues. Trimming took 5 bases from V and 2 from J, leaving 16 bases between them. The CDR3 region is CASSAEWGHGNQPQHF. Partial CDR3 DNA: TGTGCCAGCAGTGCCGAATGGGGGCATGGCAATCAGCCC.